The 29 T cell receptor beta chains presented below share a single source sample, sequenced in a study of shared clonotypes between healthy human individuals. TCRdb's table, derived via immunoSEQ multiplex PCR, lists solely in-frame clones and lacks some. The table lists around 1,900,000 clones, approximately 92% of them singletons. The naive CD8 subset, CD45RO-negative cells positively selected for CCR7, excluded terminally differentiated effector memory CD45RA+ cells. Material for sequencing was naive CD8+ T cells from PBMCs. These receptors all stem from a man between 18 and 35 years old in good health. Some clones in this sample may be carry-over from other donors' samples.

This chain uses TRBV7-9 with TRBJ1-2, with a tentative D call TRBD1 (5 bases). This CDR3 is 14 amino acids long. Germline CDR1 and CDR2: SEHNR and FQNEAQ (reference sequence). Between the trimmed V and J ends, which lost 6 bases and 3 bases, there was a span of 14 bases. The CDR3 bases are TGTGCCAGCAGGGGGGAGGGCAGGCACTATGGCTACACCTTC. Protein product: CASRGEGRHYGYTF.

The rearrangement links TRBV7-6 to TRBJ2-4; TRBD2 agrees at 9 bases. J gave up 7 bases and V 5 bases, and 6 bases lay outside the gene matches. Germline V gives CDR1 SGHVS, CDR2 FNYEAQ. This CDR3 spans 14 amino acids. The CDR3 here is CASSSSGSENIQYF. CDR3 nucleotides: TGTGCCAGCAGCAGTAGCGGGAGTGAGAACATTCAGTACTTC.

The genes are TRBV9 and TRBJ2-1; D may match TRBD1 or TRBD2 (5 bases each). Germline V gene lookup returns CDR1 SGDLS and CDR2 YYNGEE. The CDR3 is made up of 13 amino acids. V was trimmed by 3 bases and J by 4 bases, leaving 8 bases between them. CDR3 DNA: TGTGCCAGCAGCGGAGGGGTATACAATGAGCAGTTCTTC. Residues: CASSGGVYNEQFF.

The chain recombines TRBV5-6 with TRBJ2-7; the D gene could be TRBD1 or TRBD2 (5 bases each). V lost 4 bases to trimming and J lost 2 bases, with 16 bases between them. The CDR3 length is 15 residues. Per germline, CDR1 SGHDT and CDR2 YYEEEE. CDR3 region: CASSVAGTATYEQYF. In DNA form, the CDR3 reads TGTGCCAGCAGCGTAGCCGGGACGGCGACCTACGAGCAGTACTTC.

The chain employs TRBV2 and TRBJ2-7; 12 positions match TRBD2. Looked up from germline, CDR1 is SNHLY and CDR2 is FYNNEI. The CDR3 is made up of 13 amino acids. V shed 6 bases, J shed 4 bases, and the junction held 1 base outside the gene matches. The CDR3 region is CASRTSGSYEQYF. CDR3 nucleotide sequence: TGTGCCAGCAGGACTAGCGGGAGTTACGAGCAGTACTTC.

To note about this clone: This specimen includes other DNA sequences encoding the same CDR3. The chain couples TRBV7-9 to TRBJ2-2, with 7 nucleotides matching TRBD2. Looked up from germline, CDR1 is SEHNR and CDR2 is FQNEAQ (reference sequence). With V trimmed by 1 base and J by 5 bases, 1 base remained unmatched. This CDR3 has 14 amino acids. CDR3 region: CASSLGGGTGELFF. The CDR3 DNA sequence: TGTGCCAGCAGCTTAGGCGGGGGAACCGGGGAGCTGTTTTTT.

The chain links TRBV27 to TRBJ2-7; D may be TRBD1 (5 bases). From germline, CDR1 is MNHEY and CDR2 SMNVEV (reference sequence). The CDR3 is 13 residues long. V shed 3 bases and J shed 5 bases, with 11 bases lying between them. The CDR3 coding sequence is TGTGCCAGCAGTTTGCGCAGGGCCCACGAGCAGTACTTC. Its translation is CASSLRRAHEQYF.

The CDR3 protein is CASSPRDSPYEQYF. In nucleotides, the CDR3 is TGTGCCAGCAGCCCCCGGGACTCCCCCTACGAGCAGTACTTC. V and J are TRBV5-4 and TRBJ2-7, with a tentative D call TRBD2 (6 bases). Trimming cost V 4 bases and J 2 bases, with 13 bases left between them. Germline loops: CDR1 SGHNT, CDR2 YYREEE (reference sequence). This CDR3 contains 14 residues.

The rearrangement links TRBV28 to TRBJ1-6; 9 bases fit TRBD1. Trimming took 7 bases from V and 6 from J; bases not matched to a gene: 19. The CDR3 length is 19 residues. From germline, CDR1 is MDHEN and CDR2 SYDVKM. The DNA for the CDR3 is TGTGCCAGCACCCTTTGGGGACCACAGGGGGCGGGCATTAATTCACCCCTCCACTTT. Its translation: CASTLWGPQGAGINSPLHF. Full variable domain (outside the CDR3, taken from reference TRBV28 and TRBJ1-6): DVKVTQSSRYLVKRTGEKVFLECVQDMDHENMFWYRQDPGLGLRLIYFSYDVKMKEKGDIPEGYSVSREKKERFSLILESASTNQTSMYLCASTLWGPQGAGINSPLHFGNGTRLTVT.

The gene calls are TRBV6-1 and TRBJ2-1; 8 positions agree with TRBD2. The V gene end was trimmed by 4 bases and the J gene end by 6 bases; junction bases not matched to a gene: 14. The CDR3 consists of 17 residues. Per the germline V gene, CDR1 is MNHNS and CDR2 is SASEGT. The CDR3 reads CASSGPIAGLLGNEQFF. CDR3 in DNA: TGTGCCAGCAGTGGCCCTATAGCGGGACTGTTGGGCAATGAGCAGTTCTTC.

The sample holds one count of this clone. The chain recombines TRBV4-1 with TRBJ1-1, with D maybe TRBD1 (6 bases). The CDR3 sequence is 19 residues long. Germline values: CDR1 MGHRA, CDR2 YSYEKL. The V end was cut by 0 bases, the J end by 0 bases, with 20 bases between. The CDR3 DNA reads TGCGCCAGCAGCCAAGATTCGGGGGCTAGTATTGGTCTGAACACTGAAGCTTTCTTT. It codes for CASSQDSGASIGLNTEAFF.

The V call is TRBV11-2, the J call TRBJ1-1; 9 bases map to TRBD1. The ends lost 5 bases at V and 5 bases at J; junction bases unmatched: 9. This CDR3 is built from 15 residues. CDR1 SGHAT and CDR2 FQNNGV come from the germline V gene. Here the CDR3 DNA reads TGTGCCAGCAGCCTGTGGGACAGGGCGGTTACTGAAGCTTTCTTT. Translating gives CASSLWDRAVTEAFF.

The V and J genes are TRBV7-6 and TRBJ2-7; 13 bases fit TRBD2. The V gene end was trimmed by 1 base and the J gene end by 6 bases; junction bases not matched to a gene: 0. CDR3 size: 14 residues. Germline CDR1 and CDR2: SGHVS and FNYEAQ. The CDR3: CASSLGLAGGEQYF. The CDR3 region has the DNA TGTGCCAGCAGCTTAGGACTAGCGGGAGGCGAGCAGTACTTC.

The chain employs TRBV4-3 and TRBJ2-7, with D hard to call. Per the germline V gene, CDR1 is LGHNA and CDR2 is YSLEER. V was shortened by 1 base and J by 3 bases, with 16 bases between the two germline ends. The CDR3 runs to 16 residues. The CDR3, as DNA: TGCGCCAGCAGCCAAGCCGCCGGGCCAGCCAGCTACGAGCAGTACTTC. Protein sequence: CASSQAAGPASYEQYF.

Details on this clone: Other DNA sequences from this sample encode an identical CDR3 as well. The chain uses TRBV7-9 and TRBJ2-5; no clear D. The V gene's germline CDR1 is SEHNR and CDR2 FQNEAQ (reference sequence). Trimming shortened V by 1 base and J by 3 bases, and 6 bases separated the two germline ends. The CDR3 contains 13 residues. The CDR3 protein is CASSLGQKETQYF. The CDR3 DNA reads TGTGCCAGCAGCTTAGGTCAGAAAGAGACCCAGTACTTC.

The chain has TRBV19 and TRBJ2-3, with a tentative D call TRBD2 (5 bases). CDR1 and CDR2 from the germline V gene are LNHDA and SQIVND (reference sequence). The CDR3 is 14 residues long. With 4 bases removed from V and 4 bases from J, the gap between germline ends came to 12 bases. The CDR3 sequence: CASSTGLGPDTQYF. CDR3 DNA: TGTGCCAGTAGTACCGGACTGGGCCCAGATACGCAGTATTTT.

Comments on this clone: Other DNA sequences in this specimen translate into the identical CDR3. The J gene is TRBJ2-7, the V gene TRBV5-4; possibly TRBD1 or TRBD2 for D (5 bases each). CDR3 size: 15 residues. In germline, CDR1 is SGHNT, CDR2 YYREEE (reference sequence). V lost 0 bases and J lost 4, with 14 bases in between. The CDR3 DNA reads as TGTGCCAGCAGCTTGGACCGGGGCTTGGGTTACGAGCAGTACTTC. It codes for CASSLDRGLGYEQYF.

As DNA, the CDR3 is TGTGCCAGCACCCCAGCGGGACTCCAAGAGACCCAGTACTTC. Protein: CASTPAGLQETQYF. The V and J genes are TRBV6-5 and TRBJ2-5, with 7 bases lining up with TRBD2. V gave up 7 bases and J gave up 1 base; unmatched junction bases: 6. This CDR3 is built from 14 residues. In germline, CDR1 is MNHEY, CDR2 SVGAGI.

This clone has just one count. Other nucleotide sequences from this sample produce the same CDR3. The gene calls are TRBV11-3 and TRBJ2-5; D is perhaps TRBD1 (7 bases). Trimming left V 5 bases short and J 2 bases short, with 12 bases between. This CDR3 is built from 14 residues. The V gene's germline CDR1 is SGHNT and CDR2 YENEEA. CDR3 loop: CASSLRDSQETQYF. DNA of the CDR3: TGTGCCAGCAGCCTGCGGGACAGTCAAGAGACCCAGTACTTC.

The rearrangement uses TRBV9 and TRBJ2-3; perhaps TRBD1 as D (6 bases). There are 16 residues in the CDR3. CDR1 is SGDLS and CDR2 is YYNGEE in the germline V gene. V was trimmed by 0 bases and J by 0 bases, leaving 11 bases between them. This CDR3 is CASSVETQGSTDTQYF. CDR3 bases: TGTGCCAGCAGCGTAGAGACGCAGGGGAGCACAGATACGCAGTATTTT.

The rearrangement links TRBV5-4 to TRBJ2-7, with no clear D. Trimming shortened V by 1 base and J by 0 bases, and 5 bases separated the two germline ends. The CDR3 covers 13 residues. In germline, CDR1 is SGHNT, CDR2 YYREEE (reference sequence). CDR3 nucleotide sequence: TGTGCCAGCAGCTTGAAAGCCTCCTACGAGCAGTACTTC. Translation: CASSLKASYEQYF.

In its sample, this clone was seen once. The chain links TRBV27 to TRBJ1-1; 10 positions agree with TRBD1. The length of the CDR3 is 14 residues. Trimming at V came to 6 bases and at J to 6 bases, leaving 7 bases not matched to a gene. Germline V lookup: CDR1 MNHEY, CDR2 SMNVEV (reference sequence). This chain's CDR3 is CASSLTGGRSEAFF. CDR3 nucleotides: TGTGCCAGCAGCTTGACAGGGGGCAGATCTGAAGCTTTCTTT.

The chain has TRBV10-1 and TRBJ2-1; no clear D. The V end was cut by 0 bases, the J end by 3 bases, with 6 bases between. Germline V CDR1 and CDR2: WNHNN, SYGVQD (reference sequence). The CDR3 is made up of 14 amino acids. The CDR3 here is CASSESWGYNEQFF. CDR3 nucleotide sequence: TGCGCCAGCAGTGAGTCCTGGGGCTACAATGAGCAGTTCTTC.

The chain is built from TRBV19 and TRBJ2-3, with 13 nucleotides matching TRBD2. This CDR3 has 16 amino acids. After removal of 6 bases from V and 6 bases from J, the junction contained 9 bases not matched to a gene. Looked up from germline, CDR1 is LNHDA and CDR2 is SQIVND (reference sequence). CDR3 in DNA: TGTGCCAGTAGAACCCGGACTAGCGGGAGTGCGGATACGCAGTATTTT. This encodes CASRTRTSGSADTQYF. The full variable domain, with the rest looked up from reference TRBV19 and TRBJ2-3, is DGGITQSPKYLFRKEGQNVTLSCEQNLNHDAMYWYRQDPGQGLRLIYYSQIVNDFQKGDIAEGYSVSREKKESFPLTVTSAQKNPTAFYLCASRTRTSGSADTQYFGPGTRLTVL.

V and J are TRBV28 and TRBJ1-5, with a possible D match to TRBD1 (5 bases). This CDR3 contains 13 residues. Germline assignment: CDR1 MDHEN and CDR2 SYDVKM. The V end was cut by 5 bases, the J end by 3 bases, with 8 bases between. The CDR3 spells CASSLTDNQPQHF. The CDR3 coding sequence is TGTGCCAGCAGTCTGACAGACAATCAGCCCCAGCATTTT.

The CDR3 DNA reads as TGTGCCAGCATGGGGAGGGTTTATACGCAGTATTTT. Its translation: CASMGRVYTQYF. The chain carries TRBV7-9 and TRBJ2-3, with 7 bases aligning to TRBD2. V lost 7 bases to trimming and J lost 7 bases; unmatched junction nucleotides: 5. The germline gives CDR1 SEHNR, CDR2 FQNEAQ (reference sequence). The CDR3 covers 12 residues.

Concerning this clone itself: The sample carries other DNA sequences with the same CDR3. The V gene is TRBV19, the J gene TRBJ2-7; D possibly corresponds to TRBD2 (5 bases). The V and J ends lost 5 bases and 2 bases respectively, with 7 bases between them. This CDR3 comprises 12 residues. CDR1 and CDR2 from the germline V gene are LNHDA and SQIVND (reference sequence). CDR3 region: CASSRGAYEQYF. CDR3 in DNA: TGTGCCAGTAGTCGGGGAGCCTACGAGCAGTACTTC. The whole variable domain, remainder taken from reference TRBV19 and TRBJ2-7, is DGGITQSPKYLFRKEGQNVTLSCEQNLNHDAMYWYRQDPGQGLRLIYYSQIVNDFQKGDIAEGYSVSREKKESFPLTVTSAQKNPTAFYLCASSRGAYEQYFGPGTRLTVT.

This chain links TRBV6-1 with TRBJ2-7, with TRBD1 as a possible D gene (5 bases). V lost 7 bases and J lost 2, with 12 bases in between. In germline, CDR1 is MNHNS, CDR2 SASEGT. This CDR3 is 13 amino acids long. The CDR3 region has the DNA TGTGCCAGCAACCTCGACAGTGCCTACGAGCAGTACTTC. Protein product: CASNLDSAYEQYF.

This rearrangement joins TRBV4-2 to TRBJ1-2; a weak D match, TRBD1 (5 bases). The CDR3 has 15 residues. The germline gives CDR1 LGHNA, CDR2 YNFKEQ. Between the trimmed V and J ends, which lost 7 bases and 0 bases, there was a span of 15 bases. In DNA form, the CDR3 reads TGTGCCAGCAAGGGTTCCCAGGGACCTAACTATGGCTACACCTTC. It translates to CASKGSQGPNYGYTF.